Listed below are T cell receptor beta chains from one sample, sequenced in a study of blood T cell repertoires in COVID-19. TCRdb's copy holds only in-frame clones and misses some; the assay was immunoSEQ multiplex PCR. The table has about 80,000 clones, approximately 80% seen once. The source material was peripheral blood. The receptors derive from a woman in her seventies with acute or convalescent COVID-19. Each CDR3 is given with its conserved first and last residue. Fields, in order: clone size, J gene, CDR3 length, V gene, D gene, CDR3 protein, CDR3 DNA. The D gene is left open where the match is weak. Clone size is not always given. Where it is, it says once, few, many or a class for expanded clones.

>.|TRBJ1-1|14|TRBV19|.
CASSIGAGYTEAFF
TGTGCCAGTAGTATAGGTGCGGGATACACTGAAGCTTTCTTT
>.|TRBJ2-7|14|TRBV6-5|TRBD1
CASKPRQGLYEQYF
TGTGCCAGCAAGCCCCGACAGGGGCTCTACGAGCAGTACTTC
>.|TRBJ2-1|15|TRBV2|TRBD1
CASSAQGPGYNEQFF
TGTGCCAGCAGTGCACAGGGGCCGGGTTACAATGAGCAGTTCTTC
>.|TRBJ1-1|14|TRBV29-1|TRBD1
CSVGTGTEKYEAFF
TGCAGCGTTGGGACCGGGACAGAGAAATATGAAGCTTTCTTT
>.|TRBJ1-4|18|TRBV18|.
CASSPPAGPTSPQGKLFF
TGTGCCAGCTCACCACCGGCGGGACCCACCAGCCCGCAGGGAAAACTGTTTTTT
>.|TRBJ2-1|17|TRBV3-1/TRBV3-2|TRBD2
CASSQDRLAGGPDEQFF
TGTGCCAGCAGCCAAGACCGACTAGCGGGAGGGCCAGATGAGCAGTTCTTC
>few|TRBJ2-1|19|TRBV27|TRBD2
CASSPGLKREGLDYNEQFF
TGTGCCAGCAGTCCGGGACTCAAGCGGGAGGGCCTGGATTACAATGAGCAGTTCTTC
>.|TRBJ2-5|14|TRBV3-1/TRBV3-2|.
CASSQEGALETQYF
TGTGCCAGCAGCCAAGAAGGGGCCCTGGAGACCCAGTACTTC
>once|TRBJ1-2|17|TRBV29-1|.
CSVDRGGTSKGNYGYTF
TGCAGCGTTGATCGGGGGGGCACCTCAAAGGGTAACTATGGCTACACCTTC
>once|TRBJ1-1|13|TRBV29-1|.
CSVWVSGDTEAFF
TGCAGCGTTTGGGTATCCGGGGACACTGAAGCTTTCTTT
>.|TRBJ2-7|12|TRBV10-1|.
CASSSSPWEQYF
TGCGCCAGCAGTAGCTCCCCCTGGGAGCAGTACTTC
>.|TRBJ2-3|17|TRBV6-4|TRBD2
CASSETSGRAGTDTQYF
TGTGCCAGCAGTGAGACTAGCGGGAGGGCCGGGACAGATACGCAGTATTTT
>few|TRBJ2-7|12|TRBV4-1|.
CATAGTNYEQYF
TGCGCCACAGCCGGGACAAACTACGAGCAGTACTTC
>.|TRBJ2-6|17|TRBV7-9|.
CASSLGQGSSGANVLTF
TGTGCCAGCAGCCTCGGGCAGGGCAGCTCTGGGGCCAACGTCCTGACTTTC
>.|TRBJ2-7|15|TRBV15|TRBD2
CATSREWREFAEQYF
TGTGCCACCAGCAGAGAGTGGCGGGAGTTTGCCGAGCAGTACTTC
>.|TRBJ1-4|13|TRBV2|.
CASRLVIYEKLFF
TGTGCCAGCAGACTGGTGATTTATGAAAAACTGTTTTTT
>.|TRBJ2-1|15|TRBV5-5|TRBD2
CASSWTSGSNNEQFF
TGTGCCAGCAGCTGGACTAGCGGGAGCAACAATGAGCAGTTCTTC
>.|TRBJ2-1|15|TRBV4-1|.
CASSQDQGTTHEQFF
TGCGCCAGCAGCCAAGATCAGGGTACCACCCATGAGCAGTTCTTC
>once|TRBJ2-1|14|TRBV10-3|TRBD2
CAISDLAGYNEQFF
TGTGCCATCAGTGACCTAGCGGGCTACAATGAGCAGTTCTTC
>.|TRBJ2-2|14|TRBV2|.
CASSGQRPTGELFF
TGTGCCAGCAGTGGGCAGAGGCCCACCGGGGAGCTGTTTTTT